These 9 T cell receptor beta chains share one sample of origin, sequenced in a study of T cells expressing NK-cell markers. Using the 5' RACE reads, TCRdb records one entry per CDR3 protein without DNA. The data include about 390,000 distinct CDR3 sequences; the top ten clones carry 9.5% to 12%. The sequencing sample was made of blood T cells: a sorted CD56 or NKG2C T cell subset, CD4+ or CD8+ T cells, or bulk PBMC T cells (not recorded which). These receptor sequences come from a woman aged 45-65 years in good health.

V is TRBV20-1 and J is TRBJ2-1; TCRdb returns TRBD1, unconfirmable since there is no DNA. Germline V lookup: CDR1 DFQATT, CDR2 SNEGSKA (reference sequence). The CDR3 is made up of 17 amino acids. This CDR3 reads CSARLVTGENSYNEQFF.

V usage is TRBV5-1 and J usage is TRBJ2-5; absent DNA, TCRdb's TRBD2 call cannot be checked. The germline V gene has CDR1 SGHRS and CDR2 YFSETQ. The CDR3 runs 15 residues. CDR3 loop: CASSLGRASKETQYF.

J is TRBJ2-1 and V is TRBV20-1; TCRdb's D gene call, TRBD1, goes unchecked for lack of DNA. Germline-derived CDR1 and CDR2 are DFQATT and SNEGSKA (reference sequence). CDR3 length equals 13 residues. Here the CDR3 reads CSAPGDPAGKQFF.

This chain links TRBV29-1 with TRBJ1-1. The length of the CDR3 is 14 residues. Germline lookup yields CDR1 SQVTM and CDR2 ANQGSEA. The CDR3 sequence: CSVDGTARSTEAFF.

The rearrangement uses TRBV5-1 and TRBJ1-1. Per germline, CDR1 SGHRS and CDR2 YFSETQ. CDR3 size: 14 residues. CDR3 amino acids: CASSRLDWVTEAFF.

The chain joins TRBV20-1 to TRBJ1-5; TCRdb names TRBD1, which stays unverified in the absence of DNA. The CDR3 consists of 13 residues. The germline CDR1 and CDR2 sequences are DFQATT and SNEGSKA (reference sequence). CDR3 protein: CSASGQVAQPQHF.

The chain carries TRBV25-1 and TRBJ2-7; TCRdb names TRBD1, which stays unverified in the absence of DNA. Germline CDR1 MGHDK, CDR2 SYGVNS. CDR3 length equals 13 residues. The CDR3 reads CASSGGGAYEQYF.

J is TRBJ1-6 and V is TRBV25-1. This CDR3 is built from 14 residues. The germline V gene has CDR1 MGHDK and CDR2 SYGVNS. CDR3 region: CASSDSRWDSPLHF.

The V gene is TRBV12-3 or TRBV12-4, the J gene TRBJ2-3; TCRdb picks TRBD1, but there is no DNA to check that call. The CDR3 has 16 residues. Here the CDR3 reads CASSLGRDTNTDTQYF.